This passage covers 22 T cell receptor beta chains from one sample sequenced in a study of human T cells and chemical hapten exposure. Time point meaning: pre-sensitization, week 0. Described treatment: therapeutic diphenylcyclopropenone sensitization with weekly scalp DPC. TCRdb re-called the RACE reads with MiXCR, one entry per CDR3 protein. This sample has fewer than 300,000 distinct CDR3 sequences, with about 7.7% found just once. The sequencing here drew on whole blood, taken in connection with sensitization to the hapten diphenylcyclopropenone (DPC). Receptor source: a man aged 18-30 years with alopecia areata. Some clones in this sample may be carry-over from other donors' samples.

This clonotype was counted a few times. The gene calls are TRBV7-9 and TRBJ2-4; possibly TRBD1 for D (5 bases). Trimming removed 5 bases from V and 0 bases from J, with 11 bases in between. In germline, CDR1 is SEHNR, CDR2 FQNEAQ (reference sequence). This CDR3 comprises 15 residues. CDR3 bases: TGTGCCAGCAGCGACGACAGACTAGCCAAAAACATTCAGTACTTC. Translating it yields CASSDDRLAKNIQYF.

This clonotype was seen a few times. The chain carries TRBV12-3 or TRBV12-4 and TRBJ1-3; D ambiguous. The CDR3 has 16 residues. Trimming left V 6 bases short and J 0 bases short, with 15 bases between. CDR3 sequence reads: CASRPFRLNSGNTIYF. The DNA of the CDR3 is TGTGCCAGCAGGCCGTTCCGACTTAACTCTGGAAACACCATATATTTT.

In its sample, this clonotype was seen a few times. The chain has TRBV7-2 and TRBJ2-1; D perhaps matches TRBD2 (6 bases). Deletions cut 5 bases from V and 4 bases from J, with 21 bases between. CDR1 and CDR2 (germline): SGHTA, FQGNSA. The CDR3 totals 17 residues. The DNA of the CDR3 is TGTGCCAGCAGCCCGGTATGGAGGGGTTCCAAGTACAATGAGCAGTTCTTC. It translates to CASSPVWRGSKYNEQFF.

The J gene is TRBJ1-5, the V gene TRBV12-3 or TRBV12-4; weak D call: TRBD1 (6 bases). Between the trimmed V and J ends, which lost 1 base and 6 bases, there was a span of 10 bases. The CDR3 totals 14 residues. As DNA, the CDR3 is TGTGCCAGCAGTTTAGAACAGGGCGGTCAGCCCCAGCATTTT. It yields the protein CASSLEQGGQPQHF.

This clonotype has a count of ten or more. J is TRBJ2-7 and V is TRBV5-5; no definite D call. V lost 1 base, J lost 7 bases, and 12 bases lay in between. CDR1 SGHKS and CDR2 YYEKEE come from the germline V gene (reference sequence). The CDR3 has 13 amino acids. The CDR3 coding sequence is TGTGCCAGCAGCTTGTCACCCTTGGGGGAGCAGTACGTC. Its translation: CASSLSPLGEQYV.

This clonotype has just a few counts. The CDR3 sequence is CSVDRTGPDEQYV. The CDR3, as DNA: TGCAGCGTTGACCGGACGGGGCCCGACGAGCAGTACGTC. V is TRBV29-1 and J is TRBJ2-7; the D gene could be TRBD1 or TRBD2 (5 bases each). The CDR3 contains 13 residues. The V end was cut by 3 bases, the J end by 5 bases, with 14 bases between. Germline loops: CDR1 SQVTM, CDR2 ANQGSEA.

This clonotype was found a few times. This sequence joins TRBV7-9 and TRBJ2-1, with 13 positions matching TRBD2. The CDR3 runs 15 residues. V lost 5 bases, J lost 7 bases, and 5 bases stayed unmatched. Germline CDR1 and CDR2: SEHNR and FQNEAQ (reference sequence). CDR3 residues: CASSPPGLAGNEQFF. CDR3 nucleotide sequence: TGTGCCAGCAGCCCCCCGGGACTAGCGGGGAATGAGCAGTTCTTC.

DNA for the CDR3: TGTGCCAGCAGCTTCGCGGGGGACTATACGCAGTATTTT. Its translation: CASSFAGDYTQYF. The gene calls are TRBV5-5 and TRBJ2-3; 7 bases are shared with TRBD2. Germline CDR1 is SGHKS and CDR2 is YYEKEE (reference sequence). CDR3 length: 13 amino acids. J lost 7 bases, V lost 2 bases, and 4 bases had no gene match.

This clonotype was seen only a few times. The chain has TRBV7-9 and TRBJ1-6; weak D call: TRBD1 (5 bases). CDR1 is SEHNR and CDR2 is FQNEAQ in the germline V gene (reference sequence). V lost 5 bases, J lost 7 bases, and 15 bases lay in between. The CDR3 is 15 amino acids. Here the CDR3 reads CASSPPRGNNSPLHF. DNA of the CDR3: TGTGCCAGCAGCCCCCCACGGGGCAACAATTCACCCCTCCACTTT.

This clonotype was counted at least ten times. The chain is built from TRBV12-3 or TRBV12-4 and TRBJ1-1; possible D gene TRBD1, 6 bases. V lost 6 bases, J lost 5 bases, and 7 bases lay in between. The CDR3 sequence is 11 residues long. The CDR3 region is CASRDRTEAFF. The CDR3 coding sequence is TGTGCCAGCAGAGACAGGACTGAAGCTTTCTTT.

V gene TRBV5-5 combines with J gene TRBJ2-7; TRBD1 matches 8 bases. The CDR3 is 15 residues long. The junction had 6 bases not matched to a gene; V was cut back by 2 bases and J by 2 bases. Germline assignment: CDR1 SGHKS and CDR2 YYEKEE (reference sequence). Written as DNA, the CDR3 is TGTGCCAGCAGCTTTATCCGACAGGGGACCTACGAGCAGTACGTC. Amino acid sequence: CASSFIRQGTYEQYV.

This clonotype appeared many times. The chain combines TRBV21-1 with TRBJ2-7. TRBV21-1 is a pseudogene segment. This CDR3 is built from 15 residues. The CDR3 reads CASSKAVRSTYEQYV. Here the CDR3 DNA reads TGTGCCAGCAGCAAAGCGGTCAGGTCCACCTACGAGCAGTACGTC.

The gene calls are TRBV5-6 and TRBJ1-5, with D perhaps TRBD1 (5 bases). Germline assignment: CDR1 SGHDT and CDR2 YYEEEE. This CDR3 spans 15 amino acids. V was cut by 3 bases and J by 0 bases, with 10 bases left in between. The CDR3 loop reads CASSWSGNSNQPQHF. CDR3 coding DNA: TGTGCCAGCAGCTGGTCAGGGAATAGCAATCAGCCCCAGCATTTT.

This clonotype showed up many times. The chain links TRBV7-9 to TRBJ2-6; 7 bases are shared with TRBD2. There are 14 residues in the CDR3. The trim removed 11 bases at V and 0 bases at J, leaving 4 bases unmatched. CDR1 is SEHNR and CDR2 is FQNEAQ in the germline V gene (reference sequence). The CDR3 loop is CASGRASGANVLTF. Written as DNA, the CDR3 is TGTGCCTCTGGGAGGGCCTCTGGGGCCAACGTCCTGACTTTC.

In this sample, this clonotype turned up many times. The V and J genes are TRBV10-3 and TRBJ1-1, with D perhaps TRBD1 (6 bases). The CDR3 sequence is 12 residues long. Per the germline V gene, CDR1 is ENHRY and CDR2 is SYGVKD. Trimming removed 10 bases from V and 2 bases from J, with 11 bases in between. Here the CDR3 DNA reads TGTGCCACGAAGGGGGGTAACACTGAAGCTTTCTTT. This sequence encodes CATKGGNTEAFF.

This clonotype was recorded at least ten times. This chain links TRBV20-1 with TRBJ1-6; the D gene is possibly TRBD1 (5 bases). The CDR3 length is 15 residues. The V and J ends lost 3 bases and 0 bases respectively, with 9 bases between them. Germline lookup yields CDR1 DFQATT and CDR2 SNEGSKA (reference sequence). CDR3: CSARQGSSYNSPLHF. DNA for the CDR3: TGCAGTGCTAGGCAGGGTAGCTCCTATAATTCACCCCTCCACTTT.

This clonotype has at least ten counts. This chain connects TRBV7-2 to TRBJ2-1; TRBD2 is a possible D gene (6 bases). V was cut by 0 bases and J by 10 bases, with 16 bases left in between. The length of the CDR3 is 15 residues. Per germline, CDR1 SGHTA and CDR2 FQGNSA. In DNA form, the CDR3 reads TGTGCCAGCAGCTTAGCTTCAACGGGGACTCCAGAGCAGTTCTTC. Amino acid sequence: CASSLASTGTPEQFF.

V and J are TRBV6-1 and TRBJ2-1; D is perhaps TRBD1 (5 bases). This CDR3 is 16 amino acids long. V was trimmed by 0 bases and J by 2 bases, leaving 11 bases between them. The germline gives CDR1 MNHNS, CDR2 SASEGT. CDR3 sequence (DNA): TGTGCCAGCAGTGAAGCCAGGGTCAGCCCCTACAATGAGCAGTTCTTC. Residues: CASSEARVSPYNEQFF.

This clonotype has only a few counts. This sequence joins TRBV6-4 and TRBJ1-1, with D maybe TRBD1 (6 bases). The ends were cut back, 6 bases at V and 0 bases at J, with 11 bases in the middle. Germline-derived CDR1 and CDR2 are MRHNA and SNTAGT. The CDR3 has 14 amino acids. This CDR3 is CASSKGHLNTEAFF. The CDR3 bases are TGTGCCAGCAGCAAGGGACACCTGAACACTGAAGCTTTCTTT.

Turning to this clonotype: A much larger clone lies a single base off, so this may be a read error. A read error is likely, as this CDR3 ends without the conserved phenylalanine or tryptophan. The chain carries TRBV4-1 and TRBJ2-5; no definite D call. The V gene lost 1 base and the J gene lost 2 bases, with 8 bases spanning the gap. The germline V gene has CDR1 MGHRA and CDR2 YSYEKL. The CDR3 covers 14 residues. The CDR3 bases are TGCGCCAGCAGCCAAGTTGAGGTACAAGAGACCCAGTACTCC. Residues: CASSQVEVQETQYS.

This clonotype has just a few counts. This chain connects TRBV6-1 to TRBJ2-2; D gene unclear. The CDR3 contains 15 residues. The ends were cut back, 1 base at V and 3 bases at J, with 9 bases in the middle. In germline, CDR1 is MNHNS, CDR2 SASEGT. CDR3 sequence (DNA): TGTGCCAGCAGTGAAGATAAGAAAGACACCGGGGAGCTGTTTTTT. It is translated as CASSEDKKDTGELFF.

The sample holds a few counts of this clonotype. The chain combines TRBV20-1 with TRBJ2-5; weak D call: TRBD1 (6 bases). Germline values: CDR1 DFQATT, CDR2 SNEGSKA (reference sequence). The CDR3 is 12 residues long. The V and J ends lost 3 bases and 4 bases respectively, with 9 bases between them. The CDR3 DNA follows: TGCAGTGCTAGGGCCAGGGGAGAGACCCAGTACTTC. Encoded protein: CSARARGETQYF.